The text below deals with one T cell receptor (beta chain). Its antigen is currently unknown. These data are taken from a study of blood T cells in healthy people across ages. Whole-study findings and limits: A strong correlation was seen between TCR beta diversity and naive T cell percentage.

The CDR3 has 12 amino acids. CDR1 and CDR2 (germline): SNHLY, FYNNEI. V was clipped by 4 bases and J by 12 bases, with 15 bases between them. A J-beta primer mix and a sample-barcoded 5' primer were used in a second PCR of about 7 to 12 cycles. TCRdb reprocessed the 5' RACE reads via MiXCR and lists one record per CDR3 protein. The table has 550,000 to 650,000 distinct CDR3 sequences, roughly a quarter seen once. These data are also associated with another study on T cells of mothers and their children.

Sequencing used blood. This TCR came from a boy under 10 years old in good health. This chain uses TRBV2 with TRBJ1-2; D is ambiguous. The CDR3 sequence is CASSGPPKSHTF. The CDR3 DNA follows: TGTGCCAGCAGTGGCCCGCCGAAGTCCCACACCTTC.